This T cell receptor (beta chain) derives from a study of blood T cell repertoires in COVID-19. Study context: The study drew acute and convalescent COVID-19 samples from the United States, Italy and Spain. T cells, B-cell-depleted T cells, or PBMCs supplied cDNA or gDNA.

The CDR3 totals 14 residues. Profiling relied on immunoSEQ multiplex PCR, and the TCRdb table lists in-frame clones only, not all of them. Of roughly 190,000 clones in the sample, just under 90% are singletons; the top ten hold roughly 3.6%. This sequence was found in a man aged 18 to 35 with active or convalescent COVID-19. The sequencing input was peripheral blood. The chain is built from TRBV21-1 and TRBJ1-4; TRBD1, the table's D call, was not compared with the DNA. TRBV21-1 is an annotated pseudogene. In nucleotides, the CDR3 is TGTGCCAGCAGCAAAAGCAGGGGGAATGAAAAACTGTTTTTT. It yields the protein CASSKSRGNEKLFF.